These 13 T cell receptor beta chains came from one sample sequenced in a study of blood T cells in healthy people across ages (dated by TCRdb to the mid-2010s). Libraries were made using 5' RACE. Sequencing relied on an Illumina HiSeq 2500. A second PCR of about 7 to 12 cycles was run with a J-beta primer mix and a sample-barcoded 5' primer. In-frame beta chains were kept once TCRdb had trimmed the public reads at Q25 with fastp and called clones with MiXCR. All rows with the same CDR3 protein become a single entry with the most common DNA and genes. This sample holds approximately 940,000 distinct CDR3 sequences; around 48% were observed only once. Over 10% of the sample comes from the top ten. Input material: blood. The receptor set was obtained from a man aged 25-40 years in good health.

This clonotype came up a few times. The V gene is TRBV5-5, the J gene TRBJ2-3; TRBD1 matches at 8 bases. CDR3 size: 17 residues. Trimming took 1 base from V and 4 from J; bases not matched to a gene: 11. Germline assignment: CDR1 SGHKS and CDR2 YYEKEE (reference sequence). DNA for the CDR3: TGTGCCAGCAGCTTGAGAACAGGGGGAATAACGGCAGATACGCAGTATTTT. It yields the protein CASSLRTGGITADTQYF.

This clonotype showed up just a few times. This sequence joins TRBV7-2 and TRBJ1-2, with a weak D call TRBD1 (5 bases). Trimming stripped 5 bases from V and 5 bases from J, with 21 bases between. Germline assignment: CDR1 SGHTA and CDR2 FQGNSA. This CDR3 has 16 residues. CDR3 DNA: TGTGCCAGCAGCCCCCGCCTCGGGACGGCATATTATGGCTACACCTTC. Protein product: CASSPRLGTAYYGYTF.

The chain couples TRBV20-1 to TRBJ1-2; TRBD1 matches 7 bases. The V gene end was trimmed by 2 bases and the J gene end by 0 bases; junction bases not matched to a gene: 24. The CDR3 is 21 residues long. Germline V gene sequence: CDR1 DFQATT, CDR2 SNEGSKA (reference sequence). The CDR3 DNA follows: TGCAGTGCTAGAACGAGGGGGAAGGGACAGAGAGCGGGCGGAGCTAACTATGGCTACACCTTC. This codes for CSARTRGKGQRAGGANYGYTF.

The CDR3 loop reads CASSPVWTNNNYGYTF. CDR3 DNA: TGTGCCAGCAGCCCGGTCTGGACCAACAATAACTATGGCTACACCTTC. This sequence joins TRBV5-6 and TRBJ1-2; D remains unclear. The CDR3 is 16 amino acids. Trimming cost V 4 bases and J 1 base, with 17 bases left between them. Germline V gives CDR1 SGHDT, CDR2 YYEEEE.

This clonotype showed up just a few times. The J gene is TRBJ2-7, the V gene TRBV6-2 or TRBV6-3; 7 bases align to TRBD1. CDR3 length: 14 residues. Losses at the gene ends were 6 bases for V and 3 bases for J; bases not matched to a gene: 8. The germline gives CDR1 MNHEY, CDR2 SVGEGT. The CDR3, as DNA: TGTGCCAGCAGGCCCCGGGACAGCCTCTACGAGCAGTACTTC. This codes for CASRPRDSLYEQYF.

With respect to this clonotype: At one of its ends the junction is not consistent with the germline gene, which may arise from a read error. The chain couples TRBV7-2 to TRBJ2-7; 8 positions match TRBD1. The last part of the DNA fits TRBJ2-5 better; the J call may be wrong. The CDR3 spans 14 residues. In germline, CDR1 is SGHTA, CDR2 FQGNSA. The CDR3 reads CASSWTGNQETQYF. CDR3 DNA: TGTGCCAGCAGCTGGACAGGGAACCAGGAGACCCAGTACTTC.

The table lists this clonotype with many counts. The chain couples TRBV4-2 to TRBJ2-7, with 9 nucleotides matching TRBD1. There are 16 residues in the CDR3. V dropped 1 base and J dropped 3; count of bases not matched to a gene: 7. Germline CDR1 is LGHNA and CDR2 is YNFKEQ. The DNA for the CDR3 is TGTGCCAGCAGCCAAGTTCAGGGACAGGGAGGCTACGAGCAGTACTTC. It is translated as CASSQVQGQGGYEQYF.

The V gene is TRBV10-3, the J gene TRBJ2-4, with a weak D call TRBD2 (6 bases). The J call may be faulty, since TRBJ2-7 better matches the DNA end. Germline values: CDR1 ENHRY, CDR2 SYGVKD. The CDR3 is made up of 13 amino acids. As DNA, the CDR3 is TGTGCCATCTCAGGCGGGGAAACCTACGAGCAGTACTTC. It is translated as CAISGGETYEQYF.

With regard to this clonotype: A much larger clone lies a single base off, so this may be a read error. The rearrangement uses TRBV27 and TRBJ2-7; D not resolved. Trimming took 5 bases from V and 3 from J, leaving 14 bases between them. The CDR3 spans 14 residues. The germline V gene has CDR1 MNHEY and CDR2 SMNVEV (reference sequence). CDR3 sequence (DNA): TGTGCCAGCAGTGTAGGCCCTGGGGACTACGAGCAGTACTTC. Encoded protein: CASSVGPGDYEQYF.

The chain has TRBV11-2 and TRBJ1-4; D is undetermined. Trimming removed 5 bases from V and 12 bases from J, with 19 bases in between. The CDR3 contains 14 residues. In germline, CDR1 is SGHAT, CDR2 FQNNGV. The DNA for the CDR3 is TGTGCCAGCAGCCCAATCGGGAGGGTACGGGAACTGTTTTTT. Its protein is CASSPIGRVRELFF.

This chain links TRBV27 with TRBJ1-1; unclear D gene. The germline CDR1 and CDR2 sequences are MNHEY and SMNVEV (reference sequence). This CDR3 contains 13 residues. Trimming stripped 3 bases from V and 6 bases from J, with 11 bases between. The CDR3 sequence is CASSLGFGSEAFF. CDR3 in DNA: TGTGCCAGCAGTTTGGGGTTTGGTTCTGAAGCTTTCTTT.

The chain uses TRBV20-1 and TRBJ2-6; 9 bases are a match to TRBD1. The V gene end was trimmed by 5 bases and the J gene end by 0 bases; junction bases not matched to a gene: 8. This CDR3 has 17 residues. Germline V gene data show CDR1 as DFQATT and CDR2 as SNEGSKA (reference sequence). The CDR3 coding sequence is TGCAGTGCTCAACAGGGGGCCAAGTACTCTGGGGCCAACGTCCTGACTTTC. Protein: CSAQQGAKYSGANVLTF.

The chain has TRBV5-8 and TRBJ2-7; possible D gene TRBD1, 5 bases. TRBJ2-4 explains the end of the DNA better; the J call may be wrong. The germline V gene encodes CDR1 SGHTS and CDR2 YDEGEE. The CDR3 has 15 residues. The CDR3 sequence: CASSPRTQGPNIQYF. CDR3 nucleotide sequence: TGTGCCAGCAGCCCTCGTACGCAGGGCCCGAACATTCAGTACTTC.